These T cell receptor beta chains were read from a single sample in a study of human T cells and chemical hapten exposure. One entry per CDR3 protein, called by TCRdb with MiXCR from the RACE reads. There are 180,000 or so distinct CDR3 sequences in the sample; 13% to 15% occur only once, and approximately 1.5% lies in the top ten. The sample here was whole blood, taken in connection with sensitization to the hapten diphenylcyclopropenone (DPC). The receptors shown here come from a woman aged 25 to 39 with alopecia areata. Some clones in this sample may be carry-over from other donors' samples. CDR3s include the opening cysteine and the closing phenylalanine or tryptophan. D genes are given only for firm matches. Clone size is not always given. Where it is, it says once, few, many or a class for expanded clones.

v_gene: TRBV29-1; d_gene: TRBD1; j_gene: TRBJ1-2; abundance: many; CDR3nt: TGCAGCTCGGGACAGGGAGGTAGTGGCTACACCTTC; CDR3aa: CSSGQGGSGYTF
v_gene: TRBV19; d_gene: .; j_gene: TRBJ1-1; abundance: many; CDR3nt: TGTGCCAGTAGTAGGACAGCGAACACTGAAGCTTTCTTT; CDR3aa: CASSRTANTEAFF
v_gene: TRBV18; d_gene: TRBD2; j_gene: TRBJ2-1; abundance: few; CDR3nt: TGTGCCAGCTCACCCCCTAGCGGGAGTCTCTATGAGCAGTTCTTC; CDR3aa: CASSPPSGSLYEQFF
v_gene: TRBV28; d_gene: .; j_gene: TRBJ1-1; abundance: few; CDR3nt: TGTGCCAGCAGTTCCGGACCCGTTGCTTTCTTT; CDR3aa: CASSSGPVAFF
v_gene: TRBV10-3; d_gene: TRBD2; j_gene: TRBJ2-1; abundance: few; CDR3nt: TGTGCCATCAGCCCTGGGACTAGCGGGAGCAATGAGCAGTTCTTC; CDR3aa: CAISPGTSGSNEQFF
v_gene: TRBV2; d_gene: .; j_gene: TRBJ2-2; abundance: many; CDR3nt: TGTGCCAGCAGGGGATTGGCAATGAACACCGGGGAGCTGTTTTTT; CDR3aa: CASRGLAMNTGELFF
v_gene: TRBV5-4; d_gene: .; j_gene: TRBJ2-7; abundance: .; CDR3nt: TGTGCCAGCAGCAGCCGCGGGACACTCGCCCCAACCGAGCAGTACTTC; CDR3aa: CASSSRGTLAPTEQYF
v_gene: TRBV6-5; d_gene: .; j_gene: TRBJ2-3; abundance: few; CDR3nt: TGTGCCAGCAGTTACTCAGGGCAGGGAACAGATACGCAGTATTTT; CDR3aa: CASSYSGQGTDTQYF
v_gene: TRBV3-1; d_gene: .; j_gene: TRBJ2-1; abundance: many; CDR3nt: TGTGCCACCCACCCTCCCGGGCGGGCCAATGAGCAGTTCTTC; CDR3aa: CATHPPGRANEQFF
v_gene: TRBV7-9; d_gene: .; j_gene: TRBJ2-1; abundance: few; CDR3nt: TGTGCCAGCAGCTTATTAGGGACACTCAGTGAGCAGTTCTTC; CDR3aa: CASSLLGTLSEQFF
v_gene: TRBV7-3; d_gene: TRBD1; j_gene: TRBJ1-5; abundance: many; CDR3nt: TGTGCCAGCAGCTTAATCGCCGGAGGACAGGATAATCAGCCCCAGCATTTT; CDR3aa: CASSLIAGGQDNQPQHF
v_gene: TRBV29-1; d_gene: TRBD2; j_gene: TRBJ2-1; abundance: .; CDR3nt: TGCAGCGTGGGGACTAGCGGGGGAAATGAGCAGTTCTTC; CDR3aa: CSVGTSGGNEQFF
v_gene: TRBV7-9; d_gene: .; j_gene: TRBJ1-2; abundance: .; CDR3nt: TGTGCCAGCACCCGGGACGCGTCCGCTTCGGATGGCTACACCTTC; CDR3aa: CASTRDASASDGYTF
v_gene: TRBV12-3/TRBV12-4; d_gene: TRBD1; j_gene: TRBJ1-1; abundance: many; CDR3nt: TGTGCCAGCAGTTCCCGCGAGAACAGGGGGCTAGCTTTCTTT; CDR3aa: CASSSRENRGLAFF
v_gene: TRBV6-5; d_gene: .; j_gene: TRBJ2-7; abundance: few; CDR3nt: TGTGCCAGCAGTTACTCGGGGACCTACGAGCAGTACTTC; CDR3aa: CASSYSGTYEQYF
v_gene: TRBV11-1; d_gene: .; j_gene: TRBJ2-7; abundance: .; CDR3nt: TGTGCCAGCAGCTTACTACGAGCGGCCGGGGAGCAGTACTTC; CDR3aa: CASSLLRAAGEQYF
v_gene: TRBV29-1; d_gene: TRBD1; j_gene: TRBJ1-2; abundance: few; CDR3nt: TGCAGCGCCCCGGGACAGGGAGGCTATGGCTACACCTTC; CDR3aa: CSAPGQGGYGYTF
v_gene: TRBV10-3; d_gene: .; j_gene: TRBJ2-3; abundance: .; CDR3nt: TGTGCCATCAGTGGCCCCAGAAGCACAGATACGCAGTATTTT; CDR3aa: CAISGPRSTDTQYF
v_gene: TRBV5-6; d_gene: TRBD2; j_gene: TRBJ2-2; abundance: few; CDR3nt: TGTGCCAGCAGCCCCTTTAGCGGGTTGACCGGGGAGCTGTTTTTT; CDR3aa: CASSPFSGLTGELFF
v_gene: TRBV29-1; d_gene: .; j_gene: TRBJ2-7; abundance: few; CDR3nt: TGCAGCGTAGGACAGGGAGGGGAATACGAGCAGTACTTC; CDR3aa: CSVGQGGEYEQYF
v_gene: TRBV20-1; d_gene: .; j_gene: TRBJ1-1; abundance: few; CDR3nt: TGCAGTGCTAGAGTCCTACAAGGGCACACTGAAGCTTTCTTT; CDR3aa: CSARVLQGHTEAFF
v_gene: TRBV6-2/TRBV6-3; d_gene: .; j_gene: TRBJ1-1; abundance: .; CDR3nt: TGTGCCAGCAGTTTCCCGATGAACACTGAAGCTTTCTTT; CDR3aa: CASSFPMNTEAFF
v_gene: TRBV18; d_gene: .; j_gene: TRBJ2-3; abundance: few; CDR3nt: TGTGCCAGCGCGACAGTCCACCCCACAGATACGCAGTATTTT; CDR3aa: CASATVHPTDTQYF
v_gene: TRBV29-1; d_gene: .; j_gene: TRBJ1-1; abundance: few; CDR3nt: TGCAGCGTTGTGAAGGCCGAGAACACTGAAGCTTTCTTT; CDR3aa: CSVVKAENTEAFF
v_gene: TRBV5-1; d_gene: TRBD1; j_gene: TRBJ2-3; abundance: many; CDR3nt: TGCGCCAGCAGCTTGGGGACAGGGGGCCTAAACACAGATACGCAGTATTTT; CDR3aa: CASSLGTGGLNTDTQYF
v_gene: TRBV28; d_gene: TRBD1; j_gene: TRBJ1-1; abundance: .; CDR3nt: TGTGCCAGCAGAAACTCCGGGACAGGAGGGTTAACTGAAGCTTTCTTT; CDR3aa: CASRNSGTGGLTEAFF
v_gene: TRBV29-1; d_gene: TRBD1; j_gene: TRBJ2-7; abundance: many; CDR3nt: TGCAGCGTAGCCGGGACAGCCTACGAGCAGTACTTC; CDR3aa: CSVAGTAYEQYF
v_gene: TRBV5-1; d_gene: .; j_gene: TRBJ1-1; abundance: .; CDR3nt: TGCGCCAGCAGCTTTCAGCAAAGGAACACTGAAGCTTTCTTT; CDR3aa: CASSFQQRNTEAFF
v_gene: TRBV12-3/TRBV12-4; d_gene: .; j_gene: TRBJ1-5; abundance: .; CDR3nt: TGTGCCAGCAGTTTGGGCACTCGGGCCCAGCATTTT; CDR3aa: CASSLGTRAQHF
v_gene: TRBV18; d_gene: .; j_gene: TRBJ2-1; abundance: .; CDR3nt: TGTGCCAGCCGAACTTCGGCTATCTACAATGAGCAGTTCTTC; CDR3aa: CASRTSAIYNEQFF
v_gene: TRBV14; d_gene: .; j_gene: TRBJ2-3; abundance: few; CDR3nt: TGTGCCAGCAGCCAAGTAGCAGATACGCAGTATTTT; CDR3aa: CASSQVADTQYF
v_gene: TRBV6-2/TRBV6-3; d_gene: .; j_gene: TRBJ2-7; abundance: many; CDR3nt: TGTGCCAGCAGTAAGAGGGCCAGGGGCCACGAGCAGTACTTC; CDR3aa: CASSKRARGHEQYF
v_gene: TRBV29-1; d_gene: .; j_gene: TRBJ2-7; abundance: few; CDR3nt: TGCAGCGTCAGGGTGGCTAACGAGCAGTACTTC; CDR3aa: CSVRVANEQYF
v_gene: TRBV12-3/TRBV12-4; d_gene: TRBD1; j_gene: TRBJ1-1; abundance: .; CDR3nt: TGTGCCAGCACCCGACAGGGGGTGAAGTCTGAAGCTTTCTTT; CDR3aa: CASTRQGVKSEAFF
v_gene: TRBV18; d_gene: TRBD1; j_gene: TRBJ2-2; abundance: few; CDR3nt: TGTGCCAGCCCGCGGACAGGATCGACCGGGGAGCTGTTTTTT; CDR3aa: CASPRTGSTGELFF
v_gene: TRBV7-8; d_gene: .; j_gene: TRBJ1-4; abundance: many; CDR3nt: TGTGCCAGCAGCTTAGGCTCCGGCTGGGAGAGTTTTCCGGCGGGTGAAAAACTGTTTTTT; CDR3aa: CASSLGSGWESFPAGEKLFF
v_gene: TRBV28; d_gene: .; j_gene: TRBJ1-2; abundance: .; CDR3nt: TGTGCCAGCCGCCGCCTATATGGCTACACCTTC; CDR3aa: CASRRLYGYTF
v_gene: TRBV6-6; d_gene: TRBD2; j_gene: TRBJ2-7; abundance: many; CDR3nt: TGTGCCAGCAGTTACTGGGGACTAGCGGGAGGGTCCTACGAGCAGTACTTC; CDR3aa: CASSYWGLAGGSYEQYF
v_gene: TRBV7-2; d_gene: TRBD1; j_gene: TRBJ2-3; abundance: .; CDR3nt: TGTGCCAGCCGGGATACAGGGGGCACAGATACGCAGTATTTT; CDR3aa: CASRDTGGTDTQYF
v_gene: TRBV19; d_gene: .; j_gene: TRBJ2-3; abundance: .; CDR3nt: TGTGCCAGTAGTATTGGAGGATCCCTAAATACGCAGTATTTT; CDR3aa: CASSIGGSLNTQYF
v_gene: TRBV27; d_gene: .; j_gene: TRBJ1-6; abundance: .; CDR3nt: TGTGCCAGCAGTTTAGCAGGGGAAAATTCACCCCTCCACTTT; CDR3aa: CASSLAGENSPLHF
v_gene: TRBV19; d_gene: TRBD2; j_gene: TRBJ2-5; abundance: many; CDR3nt: TGTGCCAGTAGTATCTTAGCGGGGGGGCCCGAGACCCAGTACTTC; CDR3aa: CASSILAGGPETQYF
v_gene: TRBV6-1; d_gene: .; j_gene: TRBJ1-5; abundance: few; CDR3nt: TGTGCCAGCAGTGAAGCGGGGCAGCACAATCAGCCCCAGCATTTT; CDR3aa: CASSEAGQHNQPQHF
v_gene: TRBV20-1; d_gene: .; j_gene: TRBJ1-1; abundance: .; CDR3nt: TGCAGTGCTAGAGCCCCATTCATTGGCATGAACACTGAAGCTTTCTTT; CDR3aa: CSARAPFIGMNTEAFF
v_gene: TRBV7-2; d_gene: .; j_gene: TRBJ2-5; abundance: .; CDR3nt: TGTGCCAGCAGCTTAGATGTCGAGACCCAGTACTTC; CDR3aa: CASSLDVETQYF
v_gene: TRBV11-2; d_gene: .; j_gene: TRBJ2-1; abundance: few; CDR3nt: TGTGCCAGCAGCTTAGATCTGGTGAATGAGCAGTTCTTC; CDR3aa: CASSLDLVNEQFF
v_gene: TRBV5-4; d_gene: .; j_gene: TRBJ2-1; abundance: .; CDR3nt: TGTGCCAGCAGTCCCGTCGGGACGCGAAACTACAATGAGCAGTTCTTC; CDR3aa: CASSPVGTRNYNEQFF
v_gene: TRBV6-5; d_gene: .; j_gene: TRBJ2-3; abundance: .; CDR3nt: TGTGCCAGCAGTCTACTCGCCCAGGCCACAGATACGCAGTATTTT; CDR3aa: CASSLLAQATDTQYF
v_gene: TRBV4-3; d_gene: .; j_gene: TRBJ2-2; abundance: few; CDR3nt: TGCGCCAGCAGCCAAGAGGTCGGGGAGCTGTTTTTT; CDR3aa: CASSQEVGELFF
v_gene: TRBV7-3; d_gene: TRBD2; j_gene: TRBJ2-2; abundance: few; CDR3nt: TGTGCCAGCAGCTTAAGGGCGGGAGCGAACACCGGGGAGCTGTTTTTT; CDR3aa: CASSLRAGANTGELFF
v_gene: TRBV6-1; d_gene: TRBD2; j_gene: TRBJ2-1; abundance: .; CDR3nt: TGTGCCATCTCGCGGGGGGGCTCGTGGGATGAGCAGTTCTTC; CDR3aa: CAISRGGSWDEQFF
v_gene: TRBV10-3; d_gene: TRBD2; j_gene: TRBJ2-1; abundance: .; CDR3nt: TGTGCCATCAGTGAGTCTAGCGGGGGTTCTGAGCAGTTCTTC; CDR3aa: CAISESSGGSEQFF
v_gene: TRBV7-2; d_gene: TRBD1; j_gene: TRBJ2-5; abundance: .; CDR3nt: TGTGCCAGCAGCCCGCGGACAGGGCCCGAAGAGACCCAGTACTTC; CDR3aa: CASSPRTGPEETQYF